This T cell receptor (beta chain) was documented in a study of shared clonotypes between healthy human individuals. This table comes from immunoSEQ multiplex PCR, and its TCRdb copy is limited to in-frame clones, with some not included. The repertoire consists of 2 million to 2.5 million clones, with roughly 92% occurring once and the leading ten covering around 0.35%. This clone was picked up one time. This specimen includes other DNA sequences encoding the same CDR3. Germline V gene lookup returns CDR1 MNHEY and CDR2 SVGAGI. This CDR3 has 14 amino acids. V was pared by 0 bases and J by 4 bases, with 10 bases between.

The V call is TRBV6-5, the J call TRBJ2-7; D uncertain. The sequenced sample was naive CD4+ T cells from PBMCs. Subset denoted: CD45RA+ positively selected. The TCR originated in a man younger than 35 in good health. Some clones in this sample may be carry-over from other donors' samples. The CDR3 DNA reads TGTGCCAGCAGTTACTCTAGGGTTACATACGAGCAGTACTTC. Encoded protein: CASSYSRVTYEQYF.